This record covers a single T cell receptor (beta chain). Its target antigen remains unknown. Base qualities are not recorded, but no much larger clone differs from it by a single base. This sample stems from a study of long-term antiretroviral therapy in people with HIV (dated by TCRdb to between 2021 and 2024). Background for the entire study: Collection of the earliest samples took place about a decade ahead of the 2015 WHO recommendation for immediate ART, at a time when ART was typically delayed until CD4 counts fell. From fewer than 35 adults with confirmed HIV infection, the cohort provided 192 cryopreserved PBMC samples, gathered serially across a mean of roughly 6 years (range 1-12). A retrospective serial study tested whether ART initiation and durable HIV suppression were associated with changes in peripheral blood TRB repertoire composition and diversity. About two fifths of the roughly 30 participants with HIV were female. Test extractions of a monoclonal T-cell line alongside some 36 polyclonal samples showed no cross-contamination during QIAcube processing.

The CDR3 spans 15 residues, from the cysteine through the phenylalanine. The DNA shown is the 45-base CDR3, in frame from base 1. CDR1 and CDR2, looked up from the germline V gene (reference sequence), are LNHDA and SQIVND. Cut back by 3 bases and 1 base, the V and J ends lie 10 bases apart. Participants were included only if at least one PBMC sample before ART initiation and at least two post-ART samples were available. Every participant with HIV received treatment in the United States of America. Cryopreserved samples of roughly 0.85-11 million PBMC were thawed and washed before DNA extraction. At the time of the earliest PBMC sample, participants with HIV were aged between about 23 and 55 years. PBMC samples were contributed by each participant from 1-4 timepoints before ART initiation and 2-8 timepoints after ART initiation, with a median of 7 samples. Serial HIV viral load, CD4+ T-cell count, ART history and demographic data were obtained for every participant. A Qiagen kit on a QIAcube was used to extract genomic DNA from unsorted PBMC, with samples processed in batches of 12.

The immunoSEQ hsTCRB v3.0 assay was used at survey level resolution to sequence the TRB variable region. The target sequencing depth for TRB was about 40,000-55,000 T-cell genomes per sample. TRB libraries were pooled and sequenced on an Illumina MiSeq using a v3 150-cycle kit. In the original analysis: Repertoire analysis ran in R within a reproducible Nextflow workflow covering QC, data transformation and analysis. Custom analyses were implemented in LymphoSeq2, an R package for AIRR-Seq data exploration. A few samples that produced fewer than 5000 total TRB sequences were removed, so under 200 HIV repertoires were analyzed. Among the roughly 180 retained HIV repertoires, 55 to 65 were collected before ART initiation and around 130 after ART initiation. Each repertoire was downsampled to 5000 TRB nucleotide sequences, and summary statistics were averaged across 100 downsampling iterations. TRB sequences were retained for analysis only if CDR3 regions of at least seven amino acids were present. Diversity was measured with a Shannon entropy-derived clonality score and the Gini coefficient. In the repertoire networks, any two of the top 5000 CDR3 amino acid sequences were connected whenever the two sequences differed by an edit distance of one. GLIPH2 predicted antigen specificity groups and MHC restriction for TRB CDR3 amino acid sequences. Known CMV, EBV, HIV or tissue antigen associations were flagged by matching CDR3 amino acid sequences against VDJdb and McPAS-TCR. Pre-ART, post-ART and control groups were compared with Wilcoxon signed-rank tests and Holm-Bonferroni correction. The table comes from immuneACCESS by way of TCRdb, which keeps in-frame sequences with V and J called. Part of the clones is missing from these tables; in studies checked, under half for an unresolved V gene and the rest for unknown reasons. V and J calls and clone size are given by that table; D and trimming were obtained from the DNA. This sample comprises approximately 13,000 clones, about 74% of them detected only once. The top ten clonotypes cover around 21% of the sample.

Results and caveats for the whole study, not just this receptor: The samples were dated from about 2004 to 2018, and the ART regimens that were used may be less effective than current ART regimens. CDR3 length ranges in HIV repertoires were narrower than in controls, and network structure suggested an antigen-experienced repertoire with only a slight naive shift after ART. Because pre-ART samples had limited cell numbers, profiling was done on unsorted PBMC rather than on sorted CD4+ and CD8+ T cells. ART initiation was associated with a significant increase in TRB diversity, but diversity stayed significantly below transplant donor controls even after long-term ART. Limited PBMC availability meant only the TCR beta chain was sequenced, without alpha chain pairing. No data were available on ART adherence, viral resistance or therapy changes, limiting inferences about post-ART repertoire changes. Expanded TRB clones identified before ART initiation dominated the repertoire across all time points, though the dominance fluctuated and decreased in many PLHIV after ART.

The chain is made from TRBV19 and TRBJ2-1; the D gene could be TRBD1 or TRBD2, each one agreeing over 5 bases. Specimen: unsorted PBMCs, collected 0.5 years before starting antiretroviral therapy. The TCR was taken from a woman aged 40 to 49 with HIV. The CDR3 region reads CASSIGWGSYNEQFF. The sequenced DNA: TGTGCCAGTAGTATTGGTTGGGGGTCCTACAATGAGCAGTTCTTC.